The 27 T cell receptor beta chains reported below all come from one sample, sequenced in a study of cytomegalovirus exposure and HLA in healthy donors. This PCR relied on a set of 60 Vbeta primers and 13 Jbeta primers. The assay was immunoSEQ multiplex PCR, and TCRdb's table has in-frame clones only and misses some. The sample lists roughly 200,000 clones, 65% to 90% occurring once. The specimen was PBMCs. These receptors originate from a woman aged 50 to 65 in good health and CMV-seronegative.

This clone has just one count. This chain uses TRBV4-3 with TRBJ1-2; TRBD1 aligns across 9 bases. The CDR3 sequence is 18 residues long. V trimming: 0 bases; J trimming: 6 bases; junction bases outside the gene matches: 14. The germline gives CDR1 LGHNA, CDR2 YSLEER. CDR3 loop: CASSQERDREVLSDGYTF. In DNA, the CDR3 is TGCGCCAGCAGCCAAGAAAGGGACAGGGAGGTTCTAAGTGATGGCTACACCTTC.

The rearrangement joins TRBV28 to TRBJ1-2; D perhaps matches TRBD1 (6 bases). The V and J ends lost 4 bases and 6 bases respectively, with 15 bases between them. The CDR3 covers 14 residues. Per germline, CDR1 MDHEN and CDR2 SYDVKM. DNA for the CDR3: TGTGCCAGCAGTTCAGGGCTTACAGGGCATGGCTACACCTTC. Its translation: CASSSGLTGHGYTF.

The CDR3, as DNA: TGTGCCAGCAGCAAAGGGGCTAGGACAGCGCTAGCTGGGTATAATTCACCCCTCCACTTT. It is translated as CASSKGARTALAGYNSPLHF. The V gene is TRBV21-1, the J gene TRBJ1-6; the D call TRBD1 from the table was never checked on the DNA. TRBV21-1 is deemed a pseudogene. The CDR3 loop spans 20 amino acids.

The V and J genes are TRBV30 and TRBJ1-5; the D is unclear. This CDR3 contains 13 residues. The germline V gene has CDR1 GTSNPN and CDR2 SVGIG (reference sequence). Trimming shortened V by 1 base and J by 3 bases, and 7 bases separated the two germline ends. CDR3 nucleotide sequence: TGTGCCTGGAGTGACAGTTACAATCAGCCCCAGCATTTT. This encodes CAWSDSYNQPQHF. Filled out from reference TRBV30 and TRBJ1-5, the complete variable domain reads SQTIHQWPATLVQPVGSPLSLECTVEGTSNPNLYWYRQAAGRGLQLLFYSVGIGQISSEVPQNLSASRPQDRQFILSSKKLLLSDSGFYLCAWSDSYNQPQHFGDGTRLSIL.

This clone was seen only a few times. The chain employs TRBV6-4 and TRBJ2-7; no firm D call. The CDR3 totals 13 residues. The germline gives CDR1 MRHNA, CDR2 SNTAGT. Trimming took off 7 bases at V and 2 bases at J, with 12 bases between the two ends. This CDR3 is CASTTGSPYEQYF. DNA for the CDR3: TGTGCCAGCACGACGGGTTCCCCCTACGAGCAGTACTTC.

As DNA, the CDR3 is TGTGCCTGGAGTGTACCCGGGACAGGACGTGAGACCCAGTACTTC. Translated: CAWSVPGTGRETQYF. The genes are TRBV30 and TRBJ2-5; TRBD1 aligns across 8 bases. J lost 5 bases, V lost 0 bases, and 8 bases had no gene match. The CDR3 runs to 15 residues. Germline lookup yields CDR1 GTSNPN and CDR2 SVGIG (reference sequence).

The chain combines TRBV5-1 with TRBJ1-1; no clear D. CDR1 is SGHRS and CDR2 is YFSETQ in the germline V gene. Trimming left V 6 bases short and J 6 bases short, with 9 bases between. The CDR3 spans 11 residues. This chain's CDR3 is CASNFGAEAFF. The CDR3 DNA reads as TGCGCCAGCAACTTCGGGGCTGAAGCTTTCTTT. Based on the CDR3 plus reference TRBV5-1 and TRBJ1-1, the full variable domain is KAGVTQTPRYLIKTRGQQVTLSCSPISGHRSVSWYQQTPGQGLQFLFEYFSETQRNKGNFPGRFSGRQFSNSRSEMNVSTLELGDSALYLCASNFGAEAFFGQGTRLTVV.

The V call is TRBV7-6, the J call TRBJ1-1, with a weak D call TRBD1 (5 bases). This CDR3 region has 12 residues. The V gene's germline CDR1 is SGHVS and CDR2 FNYEAQ. Trimming shortened V by 5 bases and J by 5 bases, and 9 bases separated the two germline ends. The CDR3 loop reads CASSRGGTEAFF. In DNA form, the CDR3 reads TGTGCCAGCAGCCGGGGGGGAACTGAAGCTTTCTTT.

About this clone itself: The germline gene is not matched at one end of the junction; a read error may be the cause. This rearrangement joins TRBV28 to TRBJ1-5; possibly TRBD1 for D (5 bases). Germline V gene sequence: CDR1 MDHEN, CDR2 SYDVKM. The CDR3 covers 14 residues. CDR3 nucleotide sequence: TGTGCCAGCAGTCCCCAGGGCCCAAATCAACCCCAGCATTTT. This gives the protein CASSPQGPNQPQHF.

The rearrangement links TRBV5-3 to TRBJ1-5; 7 bases are shared with TRBD1. TRBV5-3 is assigned to the ORF class and has an uncertain function. The J segment lost 1 base and the V segment lost 5 bases, leaving 18 bases of the junction unmatched. The length of the CDR3 is 19 residues. The CDR3 region is CARSPFRQGVTQSNQPQHF. CDR3 coding DNA: TGTGCCAGAAGTCCGTTCCGACAGGGAGTTACTCAAAGCAATCAGCCCCAGCATTTT.

V gene TRBV6-1 combines with J gene TRBJ1-2, with TRBD1 matching 9 bases. With 7 bases clipped from V and 4 bases from J, the junction kept 10 bases outside the gene matches. The CDR3 runs 15 residues. Germline loops: CDR1 MNHNS, CDR2 SASEGT. The CDR3 sequence is CASNPQGAGVYGYTF. The CDR3 region has the DNA TGTGCCAGCAACCCACAGGGGGCGGGGGTCTATGGCTACACCTTC.

In nucleotides, the CDR3 is TGTGCCAGTAGTATAGAGAGACAGGATCCGGCGCAGTACTTC. Protein sequence: CASSIERQDPAQYF. The V and J genes are TRBV19 and TRBJ2-7; possible D gene TRBD1, 6 bases. The CDR3 is 14 amino acids. From germline, CDR1 is LNHDA and CDR2 SQIVND (reference sequence). The V end lost 0 bases, the J end lost 9 bases, and 15 bases lay between the germline ends.

The CDR3 bases are TGTGCCAGCAGCTCCCGACTAGCGGAAATCCAAGAGACCCAGTACTTC. This translates into CASSSRLAEIQETQYF. The chain combines TRBV28 with TRBJ2-5; 9 bases align to TRBD2. The CDR3 covers 16 residues. Germline-derived CDR1 and CDR2 are MDHEN and SYDVKM. Trimming cost V 6 bases and J 1 base; bases outside gene matches: 9.

The chain is built from TRBV5-4 and TRBJ2-1, with 9 bases aligning to TRBD2. The CDR3 spans 12 residues. Germline V gene data show CDR1 as SGHNT and CDR2 as YYREEE (reference sequence). J gave up 15 bases and V 4 bases, and 8 bases lay outside the gene matches. The CDR3 spells CASSQTSGRRFF. The CDR3 DNA is TGTGCCAGCAGCCAGACTAGCGGTCGGCGGTTCTTC.

The chain joins TRBV5-1 to TRBJ2-3; 12 nucleotides match TRBD2. This CDR3 is built from 18 residues. The trim removed 4 bases at V and 3 bases at J, leaving 12 bases unmatched. The germline V gene has CDR1 SGHRS and CDR2 YFSETQ. The CDR3 here is CASSPRLAGARGTDTQYF. The CDR3 nucleotides are TGCGCCAGCAGCCCCAGACTAGCGGGAGCGAGAGGGACAGATACGCAGTATTTT.

The rearrangement joins TRBV2 to TRBJ2-1; D may be TRBD2 (5 bases). The germline gives CDR1 SNHLY, CDR2 FYNNEI. With 1 base removed from V and 8 bases from J, the gap between germline ends came to 21 bases. There are 17 residues in the CDR3. This CDR3 reads CASSEVGKRSYVDEQFF. Here the CDR3 DNA reads TGTGCCAGCAGTGAAGTGGGAAAGCGGAGCTACGTCGATGAGCAGTTCTTC.

The chain carries TRBV7-6 and TRBJ1-4, with D perhaps TRBD1 (6 bases). V lost 5 bases, J lost 8 bases, and 12 bases lay in between. Germline V lookup: CDR1 SGHVS, CDR2 FNYEAQ. This CDR3 spans 13 amino acids. Written as DNA, the CDR3 is TGTGCCAGCAGCCAGTCAGGGGAAGAAAAACTGTTTTTT. It translates to CASSQSGEEKLFF.

Worth noting for this clone: At one of its ends the junction is not consistent with the germline gene, which may arise from a read error. The chain is built from TRBV7-9 and TRBJ1-1; the match to TRBD1 covers 7 bases. There are 10 residues in the CDR3. CDR1 and CDR2 from the germline V gene are SEHNR and FQNEAQ (reference sequence). DNA for the CDR3: TGTGCCAGCAGCTTAGGAGGGGGCATCTTT. As protein: CASSLGGGIF.

With regard to this clone: The junction differs from germline at one of its ends, possibly a read error. This rearrangement joins TRBV7-9 to TRBJ1-2, with a possible D match to TRBD1 (5 bases). Looked up from germline, CDR1 is SEHNR and CDR2 is FQNEAQ (reference sequence). There are 14 residues in the CDR3. The CDR3 reads CSSDNLREDYGYTF. The CDR3 nucleotides read TGTTCCAGCGACAACCTCAGGGAGGACTATGGCTACACCTTC.

The chain is built from TRBV10-3 and TRBJ2-5; D perhaps matches TRBD1 (6 bases). From germline, CDR1 is ENHRY and CDR2 SYGVKD. The CDR3 loop spans 16 amino acids. V lost 3 bases, J lost 4 bases, and 18 bases lay in between. Written as DNA, the CDR3 is TGTGCCATCAGTGATACTCAGGGGCAGGGACGAGAGACCCAGTACTTC. It translates to CAISDTQGQGRETQYF.

The chain is built from TRBV5-4 and TRBJ2-7; 9 bases map to TRBD1. This CDR3 region has 17 residues. Per germline, CDR1 SGHNT and CDR2 YYREEE (reference sequence). Trimming cost V 0 bases and J 2 bases; bases outside gene matches: 9. The CDR3 spells CASSLETTGTGTYEQYF. The CDR3 DNA reads TGTGCCAGCAGCTTGGAAACTACCGGGACAGGGACCTACGAGCAGTACTTC.

The V gene is TRBV7-9, the J gene TRBJ1-3; 8 bases align to TRBD1. CDR3 length: 17 residues. V was clipped by 2 bases and J by 0 bases; unmatched bases: 6. Germline V gene sequence: CDR1 SEHNR, CDR2 FQNEAQ (reference sequence). CDR3: CASSLPTGVYSGNTIYF. The CDR3, as DNA: TGTGCCAGCAGCTTACCGACAGGGGTCTACTCTGGAAACACCATATATTTT.

This clone has a handful of counts. The V gene is TRBV6-1, the J gene TRBJ2-1; D is possibly TRBD2 (5 bases). Trimming removed 3 bases from V and 2 bases from J, with 11 bases in between. Per germline, CDR1 MNHNS and CDR2 SASEGT. CDR3 size: 15 residues. The CDR3 region is CASSDQSGTYNEQFF. CDR3 DNA: TGTGCCAGCAGTGACCAATCCGGGACCTACAATGAGCAGTTCTTC.

The V gene is TRBV28, the J gene TRBJ2-7; 11 nucleotides align to TRBD1. This CDR3 contains 15 residues. The junction had 8 bases not matched to a gene; V was cut back by 5 bases and J by 5 bases. Germline lookup yields CDR1 MDHEN and CDR2 SYDVKM. CDR3 DNA: TGTGCCAGCAGTCCGCTAGGACAGGGGGCCCACGAGCAGTACTTC. Its protein product is CASSPLGQGAHEQYF. Full variable domain (missing parts from reference TRBV28 and TRBJ2-7): DVKVTQSSRYLVKRTGEKVFLECVQDMDHENMFWYRQDPGLGLRLIYFSYDVKMKEKGDIPEGYSVSREKKERFSLILESASTNQTSMYLCASSPLGQGAHEQYFGPGTRLTVT.

The chain's CDR3 is CASSLGTSGLQFF. CDR3 coding DNA: TGTGCCAGCAGCTTAGGGACTAGCGGGTTGCAGTTCTTC. The chain couples TRBV7-2 to TRBJ2-1, with 11 bases matching TRBD2. The CDR3 is made up of 13 amino acids. The ends lost 1 base at V and 12 bases at J; junction bases unmatched: 2. The V gene's germline CDR1 is SGHTA and CDR2 FQGNSA.

This chain links TRBV5-1 with TRBJ2-1, with 7 bases fitting TRBD2. The length of the CDR3 is 15 residues. Germline CDR1 SGHRS, CDR2 YFSETQ. With 1 base clipped from V and 2 bases from J, the junction kept 3 bases outside the gene matches. The CDR3 is CASSLSLAAYNEQFF. As DNA, the CDR3 is TGCGCCAGCAGCTTGAGTCTAGCGGCCTACAATGAGCAGTTCTTC.

V and J are TRBV5-1 and TRBJ1-3; 7 bases map to TRBD1. CDR1 and CDR2 (germline): SGHRS, YFSETQ. CDR3 length: 16 amino acids. Trimming removed 4 bases from V and 0 bases from J; junction bases left unmatched: 7. CDR3 sequence: CASSEFTGVSGNTIYF. The CDR3 DNA reads as TGCGCCAGCAGCGAGTTTACAGGGGTCTCTGGAAACACCATATATTTT.